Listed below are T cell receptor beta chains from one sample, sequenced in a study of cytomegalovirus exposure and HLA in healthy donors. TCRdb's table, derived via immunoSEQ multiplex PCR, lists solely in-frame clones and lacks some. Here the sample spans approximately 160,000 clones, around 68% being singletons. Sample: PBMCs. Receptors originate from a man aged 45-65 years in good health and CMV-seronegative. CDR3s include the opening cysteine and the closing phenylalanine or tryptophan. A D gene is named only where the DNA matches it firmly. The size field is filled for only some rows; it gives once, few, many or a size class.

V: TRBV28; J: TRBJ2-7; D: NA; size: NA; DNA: TGTGCCAGCAGTTTCTCAGGGGTCTACGAGCAGTACTTC; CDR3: CASSFSGVYEQYF
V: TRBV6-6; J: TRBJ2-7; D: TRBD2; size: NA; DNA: TGTGCCAGCAGTTCTAGCGGGGGGAAGTCCTACGAGCAGTACTTC; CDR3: CASSSSGGKSYEQYF
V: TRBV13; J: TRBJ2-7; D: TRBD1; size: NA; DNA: TGTGCCGCTGGCAGGGGGTTGGCCCACGAGCAGTACTTC; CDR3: CAAGRGLAHEQYF
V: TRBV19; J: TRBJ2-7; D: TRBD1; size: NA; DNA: TGTGCCAGTAGTATAAGACAGGGGGCTATCTACGAGCAGTACTTC; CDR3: CASSIRQGAIYEQYF
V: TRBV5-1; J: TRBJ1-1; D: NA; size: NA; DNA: TGCGCCAGCAGCTCTGAGGAAGGTGTCACTGAAGCTTTCTTT; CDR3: CASSSEEGVTEAFF
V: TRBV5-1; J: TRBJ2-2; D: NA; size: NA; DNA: TGCGCCAGCAGCATCCCCCCCGGGAACACCGGGGAGCTGTTTTTT; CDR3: CASSIPPGNTGELFF
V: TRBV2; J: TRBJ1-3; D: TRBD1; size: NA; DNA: TGTGCCAGCAGCGGAGACAGGGTGCCTGGAAACACCATATATTTT; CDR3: CASSGDRVPGNTIYF
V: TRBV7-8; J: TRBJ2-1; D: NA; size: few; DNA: TGTGCCAGCAGCCACCGGACGGGATCCTACAATGAGCAGTTCTTC; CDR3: CASSHRTGSYNEQFF
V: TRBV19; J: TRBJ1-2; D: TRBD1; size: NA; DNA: TGTGCCAGTAGTATAGCGGGGACAGCTAACTATGGCTACACCTTC; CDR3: CASSIAGTANYGYTF
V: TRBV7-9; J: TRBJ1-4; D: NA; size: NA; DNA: TGTGCCAGCAGCTTTACCTCGGGTCGCCGCGGTGAAAAACTGTTTTTT; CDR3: CASSFTSGRRGEKLFF
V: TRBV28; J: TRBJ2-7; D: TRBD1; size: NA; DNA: TGTGCCAGCATCGGGACAGGGACAGGCGAGCAGTACTTC; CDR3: CASIGTGTGEQYF